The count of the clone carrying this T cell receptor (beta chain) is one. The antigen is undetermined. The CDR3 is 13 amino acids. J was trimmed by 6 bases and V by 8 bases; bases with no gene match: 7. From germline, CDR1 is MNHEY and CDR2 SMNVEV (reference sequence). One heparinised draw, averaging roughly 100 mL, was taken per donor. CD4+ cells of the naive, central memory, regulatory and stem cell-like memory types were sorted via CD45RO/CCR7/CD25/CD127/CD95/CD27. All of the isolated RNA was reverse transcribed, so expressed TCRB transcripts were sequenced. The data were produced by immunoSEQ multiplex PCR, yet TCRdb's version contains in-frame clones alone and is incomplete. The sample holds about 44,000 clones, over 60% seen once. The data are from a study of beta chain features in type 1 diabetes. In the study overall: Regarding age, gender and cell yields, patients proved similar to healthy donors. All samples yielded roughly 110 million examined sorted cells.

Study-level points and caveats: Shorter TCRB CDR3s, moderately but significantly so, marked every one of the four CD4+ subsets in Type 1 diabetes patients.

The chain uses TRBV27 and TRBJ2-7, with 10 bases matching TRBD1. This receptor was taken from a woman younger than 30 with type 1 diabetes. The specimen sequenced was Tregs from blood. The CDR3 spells CASSYGDRGEQYF. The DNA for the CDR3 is TGTGCCAGCTCCTACGGGGACAGGGGCGAGCAGTACTTC.